This TCR beta chain was documented in a study of T cells in Graves' hyperthyroidism and ophthalmopathy. Trimming removed 8 bases from V and 3 bases from J, with 17 bases in between. The CDR3 is 14 amino acids. Germline V gives CDR1 MNHNS, CDR2 SASEGT. This clonotype has at least ten counts. From RNA transcripts, TCR beta CDR3 regions were amplified. Carried out on the TCR CDR3, a first-round RT-PCR used the HTBI primer set. TCRdb ran MiXCR on the multiplex PCR reads and lists one entry per CDR3 protein. The sample yields a few hundred thousand distinct CDR3 sequences, roughly 13% seen once. The material sequenced was blood. The chain links TRBV6-1 to TRBJ2-7, with D unclear. The source of this sequence is a middle-aged woman with Graves' ophthalmopathy. The CDR3 coding sequence is TGTGCCAGCCGGCCGAGGCCGACGAACTACGAGCAGTACTTC. Protein sequence: CASRPRPTNYEQYF.